Each of the 2 T cell receptor beta chains below was sequenced from the same sample in a study of shared clonotypes between healthy human individuals. Only in-frame clones appear in the TCRdb table, and some are missing; sequencing was by immunoSEQ multiplex PCR. Among approximately 2,300,000 clones listed, roughly 90% were seen once. Sample: naive CD4+ T cells from PBMCs. The sample's subset: CD45RA+ positively selected. Every receptor here comes from a man aged 18 to 29 in good health. Some clones in this sample may be carry-over from other donors' samples.

This clone appeared a single time. CDR3 DNA: TGTGCCAGCAGCCCCACAACAGCGGAGGACACCCCTAACTATGGCTACACCTTC. It yields the protein CASSPTTAEDTPNYGYTF. This chain uses TRBV9 with TRBJ1-2; a possible D gene is TRBD1 (5 bases). The CDR3 covers 18 residues. From germline, CDR1 is SGDLS and CDR2 YYNGEE. V gave up 4 bases and J gave up 0 bases, with 22 bases separating them.

The rearrangement joins TRBV28 to TRBJ2-1, with 16 bases lining up with TRBD2. V shed 3 bases and J 5 bases; nucleotides not matched to a gene: 13. The germline V gene has CDR1 MDHEN and CDR2 SYDVKM. CDR3 size: 20 residues. The CDR3 sequence: CASSFTPGTSGRALDNEQFF. The DNA of the CDR3 is TGTGCCAGCAGTTTTACTCCGGGGACTAGCGGGAGGGCCCTAGACAATGAGCAGTTCTTC. Full variable domain (missing parts from reference TRBV28 and TRBJ2-1): DVKVTQSSRYLVKRTGEKVFLECVQDMDHENMFWYRQDPGLGLRLIYFSYDVKMKEKGDIPEGYSVSREKKERFSLILESASTNQTSMYLCASSFTPGTSGRALDNEQFFGPGTRLTVL.